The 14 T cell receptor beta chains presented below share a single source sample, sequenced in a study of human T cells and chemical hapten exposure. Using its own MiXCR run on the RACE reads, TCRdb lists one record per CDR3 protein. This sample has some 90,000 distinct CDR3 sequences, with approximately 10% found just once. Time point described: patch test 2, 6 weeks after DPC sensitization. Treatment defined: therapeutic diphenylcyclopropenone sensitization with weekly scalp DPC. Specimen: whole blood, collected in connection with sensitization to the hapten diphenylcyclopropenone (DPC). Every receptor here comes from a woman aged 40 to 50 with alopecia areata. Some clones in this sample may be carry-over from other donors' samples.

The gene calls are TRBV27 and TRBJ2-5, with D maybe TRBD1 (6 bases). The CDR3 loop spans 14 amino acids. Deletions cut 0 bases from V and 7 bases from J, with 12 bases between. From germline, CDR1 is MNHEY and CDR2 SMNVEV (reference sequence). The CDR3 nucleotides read TGTGCCAGCAGTTTATCGACAGGTCGAGGGACCCAGTACTTC. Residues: CASSLSTGRGTQYF.

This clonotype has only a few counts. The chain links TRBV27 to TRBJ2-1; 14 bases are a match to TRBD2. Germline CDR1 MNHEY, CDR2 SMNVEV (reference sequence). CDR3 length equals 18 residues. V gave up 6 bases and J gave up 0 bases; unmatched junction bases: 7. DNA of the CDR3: TGTGCCAGCAGCCACGGACTAGCGGGAGGCAGCTCCTACAATGAGCAGTTCTTC. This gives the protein CASSHGLAGGSSYNEQFF.

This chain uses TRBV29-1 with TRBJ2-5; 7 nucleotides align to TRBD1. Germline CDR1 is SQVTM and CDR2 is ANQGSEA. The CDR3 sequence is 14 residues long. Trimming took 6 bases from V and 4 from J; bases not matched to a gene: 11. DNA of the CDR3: TGCAGCGTAGAAAGACAGGGATGGACAGAGACCCAGTACTTC. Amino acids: CSVERQGWTETQYF.

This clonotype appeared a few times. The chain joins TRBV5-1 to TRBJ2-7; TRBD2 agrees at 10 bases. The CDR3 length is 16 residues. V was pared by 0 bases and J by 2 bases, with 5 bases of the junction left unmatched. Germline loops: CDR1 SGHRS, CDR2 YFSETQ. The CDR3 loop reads CASSLADSGRTYEQYF. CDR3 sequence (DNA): TGCGCCAGCAGCTTGGCCGATAGCGGGAGGACCTACGAGCAGTACTTC. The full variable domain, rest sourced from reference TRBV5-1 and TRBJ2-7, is KAGVTQTPRYLIKTRGQQVTLSCSPISGHRSVSWYQQTPGQGLQFLFEYFSETQRNKGNFPGRFSGRQFSNSRSEMNVSTLELGDSALYLCASSLADSGRTYEQYFGPGTRLTVT.

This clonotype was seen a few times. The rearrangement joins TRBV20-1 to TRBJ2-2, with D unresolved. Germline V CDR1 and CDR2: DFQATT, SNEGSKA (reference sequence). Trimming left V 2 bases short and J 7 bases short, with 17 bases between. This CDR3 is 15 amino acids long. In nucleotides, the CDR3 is TGCAGTGCTAGATCCGACGGAAGGGCTGGCGGGGAGCTGTTTTTT. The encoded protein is CSARSDGRAGGELFF.

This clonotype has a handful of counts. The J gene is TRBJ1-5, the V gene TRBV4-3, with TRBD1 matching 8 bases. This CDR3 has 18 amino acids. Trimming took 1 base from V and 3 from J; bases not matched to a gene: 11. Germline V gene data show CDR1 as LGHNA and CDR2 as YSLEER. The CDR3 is CASSQAPQGADDNQPQHF. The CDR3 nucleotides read TGCGCCAGCAGCCAAGCTCCGCAGGGGGCGGATGACAATCAGCCCCAGCATTTT.

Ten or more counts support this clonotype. The CDR3 coding sequence is TGTGCCAGCAGCCAAGCAGGGGTCGGGGATACGCAGTATTTT. It specifies CASSQAGVGDTQYF. This chain links TRBV3-1 with TRBJ2-3, with D maybe TRBD1 (6 bases). The CDR3 contains 14 residues. Germline CDR1 and CDR2: LGHDT and YNNKEL (reference sequence). V was pared by 1 base and J by 6 bases, with 11 bases between.

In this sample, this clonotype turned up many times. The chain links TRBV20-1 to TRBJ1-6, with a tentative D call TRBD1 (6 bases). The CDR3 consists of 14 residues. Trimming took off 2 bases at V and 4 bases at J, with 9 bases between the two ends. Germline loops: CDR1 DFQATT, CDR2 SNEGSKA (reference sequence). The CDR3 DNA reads TGCAGTGCTAGACCCGGACAGTATAATTCACCCCTCCACTTT. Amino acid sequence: CSARPGQYNSPLHF.

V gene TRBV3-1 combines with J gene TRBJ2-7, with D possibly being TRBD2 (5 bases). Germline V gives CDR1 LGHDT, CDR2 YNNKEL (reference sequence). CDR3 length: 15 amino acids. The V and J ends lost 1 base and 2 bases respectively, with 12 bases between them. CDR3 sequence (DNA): TGTGCCAGCAGCCAAGGAAGAGGGAGTCCCTACGAGCAGTACTTC. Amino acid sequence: CASSQGRGSPYEQYF.

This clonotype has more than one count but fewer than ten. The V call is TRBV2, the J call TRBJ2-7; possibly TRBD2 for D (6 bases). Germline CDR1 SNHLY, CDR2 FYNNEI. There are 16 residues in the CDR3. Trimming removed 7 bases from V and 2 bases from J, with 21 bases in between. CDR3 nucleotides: TGTGCCAGCAAAGTGGGCGGACTATACTCGACCTACGAGCAGTACTTC. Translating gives CASKVGGLYSTYEQYF.

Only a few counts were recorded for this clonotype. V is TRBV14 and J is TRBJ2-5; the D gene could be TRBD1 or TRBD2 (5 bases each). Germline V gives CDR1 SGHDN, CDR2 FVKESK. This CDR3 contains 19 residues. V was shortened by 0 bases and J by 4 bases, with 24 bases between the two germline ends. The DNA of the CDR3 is TGTGCCAGCAGCCAAGATCGATTTGGGGGTATGGGGCCAAGAGAGACCCAGTACTTC. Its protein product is CASSQDRFGGMGPRETQYF.

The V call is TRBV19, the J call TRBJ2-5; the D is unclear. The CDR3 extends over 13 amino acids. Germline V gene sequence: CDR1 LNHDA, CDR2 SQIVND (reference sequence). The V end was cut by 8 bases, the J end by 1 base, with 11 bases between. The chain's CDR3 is CASRFRVQETQYF. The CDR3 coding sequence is TGTGCCAGTCGGTTCCGGGTCCAAGAGACCCAGTACTTC.

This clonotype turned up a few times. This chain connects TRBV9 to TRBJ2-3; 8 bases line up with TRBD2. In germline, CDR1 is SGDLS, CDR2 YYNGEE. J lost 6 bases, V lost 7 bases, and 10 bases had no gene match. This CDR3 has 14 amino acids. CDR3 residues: CASGLGLESDTQYF. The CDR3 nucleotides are TGTGCCAGCGGCTTGGGACTAGAGTCCGATACGCAGTATTTT. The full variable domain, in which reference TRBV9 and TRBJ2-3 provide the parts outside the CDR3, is DSGVTQTPKHLITATGQRVTLRCSPRSGDLSVYWYQQSLDQGLQFLIQYYNGEERAKGNILERFSAQQFPDLHSELNLSSLELGDSALYFCASGLGLESDTQYFGPGTRLTVL.

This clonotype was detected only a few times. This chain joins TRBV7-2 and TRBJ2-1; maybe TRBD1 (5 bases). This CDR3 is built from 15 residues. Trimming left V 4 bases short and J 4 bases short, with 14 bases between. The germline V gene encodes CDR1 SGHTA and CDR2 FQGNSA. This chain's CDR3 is CASSSRGGAYNEQFF. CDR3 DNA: TGTGCCAGCAGCTCCCGAGGTGGGGCGTACAATGAGCAGTTCTTC.